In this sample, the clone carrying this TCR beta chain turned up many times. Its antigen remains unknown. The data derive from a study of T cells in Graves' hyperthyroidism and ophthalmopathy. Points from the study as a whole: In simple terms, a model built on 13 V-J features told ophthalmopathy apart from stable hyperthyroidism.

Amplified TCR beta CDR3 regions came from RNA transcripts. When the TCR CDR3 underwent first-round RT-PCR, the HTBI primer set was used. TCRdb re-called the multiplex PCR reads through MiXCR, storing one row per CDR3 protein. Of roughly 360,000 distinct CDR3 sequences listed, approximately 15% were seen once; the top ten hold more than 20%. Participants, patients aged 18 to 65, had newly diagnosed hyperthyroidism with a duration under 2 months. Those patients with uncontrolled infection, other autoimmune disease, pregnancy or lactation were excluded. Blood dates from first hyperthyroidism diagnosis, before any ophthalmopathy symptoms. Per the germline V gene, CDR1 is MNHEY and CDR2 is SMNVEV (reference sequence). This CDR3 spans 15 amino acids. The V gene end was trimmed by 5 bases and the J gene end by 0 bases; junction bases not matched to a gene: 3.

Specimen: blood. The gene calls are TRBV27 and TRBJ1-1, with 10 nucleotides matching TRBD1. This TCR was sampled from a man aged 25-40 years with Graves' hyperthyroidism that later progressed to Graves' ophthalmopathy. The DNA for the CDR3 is TGTGCCAGCAGTCGTGGGACAGGGGTGAACACTGAAGCTTTCTTT. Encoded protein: CASSRGTGVNTEAFF.